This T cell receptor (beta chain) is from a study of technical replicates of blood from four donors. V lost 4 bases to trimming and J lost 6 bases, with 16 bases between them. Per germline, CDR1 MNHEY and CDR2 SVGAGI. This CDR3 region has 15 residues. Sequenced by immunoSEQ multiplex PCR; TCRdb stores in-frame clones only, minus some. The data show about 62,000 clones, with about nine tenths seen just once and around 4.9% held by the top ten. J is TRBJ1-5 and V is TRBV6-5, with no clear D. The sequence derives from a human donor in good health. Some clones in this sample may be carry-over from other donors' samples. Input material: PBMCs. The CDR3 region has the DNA TGTGCCAGCAGTTCTCGTGGGGTGAGGGCTCAGCCCCAGCATTTT. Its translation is CASSSRGVRAQPQHF.